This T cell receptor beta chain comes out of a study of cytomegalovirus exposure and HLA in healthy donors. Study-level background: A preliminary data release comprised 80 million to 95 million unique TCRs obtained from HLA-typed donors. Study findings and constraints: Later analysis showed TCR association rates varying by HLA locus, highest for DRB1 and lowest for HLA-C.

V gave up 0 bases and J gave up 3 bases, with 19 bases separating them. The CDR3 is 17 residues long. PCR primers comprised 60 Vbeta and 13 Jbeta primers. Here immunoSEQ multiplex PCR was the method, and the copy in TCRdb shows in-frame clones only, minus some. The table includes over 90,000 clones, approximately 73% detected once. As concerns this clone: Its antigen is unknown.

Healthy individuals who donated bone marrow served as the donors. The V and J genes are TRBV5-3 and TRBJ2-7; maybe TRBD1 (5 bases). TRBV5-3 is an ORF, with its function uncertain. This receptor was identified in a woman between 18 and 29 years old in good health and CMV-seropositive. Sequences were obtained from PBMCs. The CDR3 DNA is TGTGCCAGAAGCTTGGTGCCAGGGCCATATTTGTACTACGAGCAGTACTTC. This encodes CARSLVPGPYLYYEQYF.